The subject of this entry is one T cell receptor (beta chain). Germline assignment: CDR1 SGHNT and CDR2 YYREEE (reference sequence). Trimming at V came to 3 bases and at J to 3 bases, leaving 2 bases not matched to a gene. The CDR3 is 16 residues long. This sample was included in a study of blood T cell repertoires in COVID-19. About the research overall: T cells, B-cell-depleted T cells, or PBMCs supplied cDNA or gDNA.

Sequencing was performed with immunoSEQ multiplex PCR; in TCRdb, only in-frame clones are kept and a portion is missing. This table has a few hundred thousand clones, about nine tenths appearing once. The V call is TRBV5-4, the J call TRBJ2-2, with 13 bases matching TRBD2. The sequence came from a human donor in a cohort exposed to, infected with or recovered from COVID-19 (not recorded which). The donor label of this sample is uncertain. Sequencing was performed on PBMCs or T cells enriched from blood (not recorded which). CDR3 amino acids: CASSSGLAGDTGELFF. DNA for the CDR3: TGTGCCAGCAGCTCCGGACTAGCGGGGGACACCGGGGAGCTGTTTTTT.